These T cell receptor beta chains were read from a single sample in a study of blood T cells in healthy people across ages. Each CDR3 protein is one row after TCRdb ran MiXCR on the 5' RACE reads. There are about 580,000 distinct CDR3 sequences in the sample; 40% to 55% occur only once, and roughly 24% lies in the top ten. Source material: blood. These receptors were taken from a man aged 80 or over in good health. Each CDR3 is given with its conserved first and last residue. A D gene is named only where the DNA matches it firmly. Size values are once, few and many counts, or a class for expanded clones, and some rows have none.

CDR3: CSVDGTGSDYGYTF
DNA: TGCAGCGTTGATGGGACAGGGTCTGACTATGGCTACACCTTC
J: TRBJ1-2
D: TRBD1
size: few
V: TRBV29-1

CDR3: CASTGGLLLEQFF
DNA: TGTGCCAGCACCGGGGGGCTCCTACTTGAGCAGTTCTTC
J: TRBJ2-1
D: .
size: .
V: TRBV28

CDR3: CAGSLPSDREDTEAFF
DNA: TGTGCCGGCAGTTTGCCCTCGGACAGGGAGGACACTGAAGCTTTCTTT
J: TRBJ1-1
D: TRBD1
size: .
V: TRBV28

CDR3: CSARGTGNYGYTF
DNA: TGCAGTGCTAGAGGTACAGGGAACTATGGCTACACCTTC
J: TRBJ1-2
D: .
size: .
V: TRBV20-1

CDR3: CASSESRGSRTDTQYF
DNA: TGTGCCAGCAGTGAATCTCGGGGGTCCCGCACAGATACGCAGTATTTT
J: TRBJ2-3
D: .
size: few
V: TRBV25-1

CDR3: CASSLLDGFGYGYTF
DNA: TGTGCCAGCAGCTTATTAGACGGGTTTGGGTATGGCTACACCTTC
J: TRBJ1-2
D: .
size: .
V: TRBV7-8

CDR3: CAGSYVRHEQFF
DNA: TGTGCCGGCAGTTACGTTCGCCATGAGCAGTTCTTC
J: TRBJ2-1
D: .
size: .
V: TRBV7-2

CDR3: CAISELAYNEQFF
DNA: TGTGCCATCAGTGAACTAGCGTACAATGAGCAGTTCTTC
J: TRBJ2-1
D: TRBD2
size: few
V: TRBV10-3

CDR3: CASSFGGPRGGQPQHF
DNA: TGTGCCAGCAGTTTTGGGGGCCCGAGGGGAGGTCAGCCCCAGCATTTT
J: TRBJ1-5
D: .
size: once
V: TRBV12-3/TRBV12-4

CDR3: CASSSSTGSSYNEQYF
DNA: TGTGCCAGCAGCTCTTCGACAGGGAGCTCCTACAATGAGCAGTACTTC
J: TRBJ2-7
D: TRBD1
size: .
V: TRBV7-9

CDR3: CASSVAGGGVDTQYF
DNA: TGTGCCAGCAGCGTAGCCGGCGGGGGCGTGGATACGCAGTATTTT
J: TRBJ2-3
D: .
size: few
V: TRBV9

CDR3: CASRLTGEDTQYF
DNA: TGTGCCAGCAGATTAACTGGCGAGGATACGCAGTATTTT
J: TRBJ2-3
D: .
size: .
V: TRBV6-2/TRBV6-3

CDR3: CASSGVFTGEQFF
DNA: TGTGCCAGCAGTGGGGTATTCACAGGTGAGCAGTTCTTC
J: TRBJ2-1
D: .
size: .
V: TRBV7-2

CDR3: CSARDATSIHEQYF
DNA: TGCAGTGCTAGAGATGCGACTAGCATACACGAGCAGTACTTC
J: TRBJ2-7
D: TRBD2
size: .
V: TRBV20-1

CDR3: CASRGTGDHSYEQYF
DNA: TGTGCCAGCAGAGGGACCGGGGACCACTCCTACGAGCAGTACTTC
J: TRBJ2-7
D: .
size: .
V: TRBV2

CDR3: CASSLGHLQETQYF
DNA: TGCGCCAGCAGCCTGGGACATCTCCAAGAGACCCAGTACTTC
J: TRBJ2-5
D: .
size: .
V: TRBV4-1

CDR3: CASSSDRETEAFF
DNA: TGTGCCAGCAGCTCGGACAGGGAAACTGAAGCTTTCTTT
J: TRBJ1-1
D: TRBD1
size: .
V: TRBV7-3

CDR3: CASSYSTEGGAEQYF
DNA: TGTGCCAGCAGTTACTCGACCGAGGGAGGCGCCGAGCAGTACTTC
J: TRBJ2-7
D: .
size: .
V: TRBV6-5

CDR3: CASSTGTSGGYTDTQYF
DNA: TGTGCCAGCAGCACCGGGACTAGCGGGGGGTACACAGATACGCAGTATTTT
J: TRBJ2-3
D: TRBD2
size: many
V: TRBV11-2

CDR3: CASSFGPGGADTQYF
DNA: TGTGCCAGCAGCTTTGGACCCGGGGGGGCAGATACGCAGTATTTT
J: TRBJ2-3
D: TRBD2
size: .
V: TRBV7-3

CDR3: CASSLSLTPTDTQYF
DNA: TGTGCCAGCAGCTTGAGTCTCACCCCCACAGATACGCAGTATTTT
J: TRBJ2-3
D: .
size: few
V: TRBV7-3

CDR3: CASSQVRRTDTQYF
DNA: TGCGCCAGCAGCCAAGTCCGCCGCACAGATACGCAGTATTTT
J: TRBJ2-3
D: .
size: few
V: TRBV4-3

CDR3: CASSRGGGGYGYTF
DNA: TGTGCCAGCAGCCGCGGGGGGGGTGGCTATGGCTACACCTTC
J: TRBJ1-2
D: .
size: .
V: TRBV5-6

CDR3: CASSPPLLSRATGELFF
DNA: TGTGCCAGCTCACCACCACTCCTGAGCCGGGCCACCGGGGAGCTGTTTTTT
J: TRBJ2-2
D: .
size: .
V: TRBV18

CDR3: CASSPTRVTGELFF
DNA: TGTGCCAGCAGCCCAACCAGGGTCACCGGGGAGCTGTTTTTT
J: TRBJ2-2
D: .
size: .
V: TRBV7-2

CDR3: CASSYGTPRRGEQFF
DNA: TGTGCCAGCAGTTACGGGACACCCCGACGGGGTGAGCAGTTCTTC
J: TRBJ2-1
D: .
size: .
V: TRBV6-2/TRBV6-3

CDR3: CASSVSAGALAKNIQYF
DNA: TGCGCCAGCAGCGTGTCGGCGGGGGCTTTAGCCAAAAACATTCAGTACTTC
J: TRBJ2-4
D: .
size: .
V: TRBV5-1

CDR3: CASSVGLPDTQYF
DNA: TGTGCCAGCAGTGTAGGGTTGCCAGATACGCAGTATTTT
J: TRBJ2-3
D: .
size: many
V: TRBV12-3/TRBV12-4

CDR3: CASRLNSRANVLTF
DNA: TGCGCCAGCAGGTTAAACTCTAGGGCCAACGTCCTGACTTTC
J: TRBJ2-6
D: .
size: .
V: TRBV6-5

CDR3: CASSKRTSGIDTGELFF
DNA: TGCGCCAGCAGCAAGCGGACTAGCGGGATTGACACCGGGGAGCTGTTTTTT
J: TRBJ2-2
D: TRBD2
size: few
V: TRBV5-1

CDR3: CSAREPSYNEQYF
DNA: TGCAGTGCTAGAGAACCATCCTACAATGAGCAGTACTTC
J: TRBJ2-7
D: .
size: few
V: TRBV20-1

CDR3: CASSRSGLAGAGEQFF
DNA: TGTGCCAGCAGTCGTTCGGGACTAGCGGGAGCGGGAGAGCAGTTCTTC
J: TRBJ2-1
D: TRBD2
size: many
V: TRBV6-5

CDR3: CASSYPPGGNTEAFF
DNA: TGTGCCAGCAGTTACCCCCCTGGAGGGAACACTGAAGCTTTCTTT
J: TRBJ1-1
D: .
size: .
V: TRBV6-2/TRBV6-3

CDR3: CASSSQPGRGGYGYTF
DNA: TGTGCCAGCAGCTCCCAGCCGGGGCGAGGGGGTTATGGCTACACCTTC
J: TRBJ1-2
D: .
size: few
V: TRBV7-2

CDR3: CSAKIDTEAFF
DNA: TGCAGTGCTAAGATTGACACTGAAGCTTTCTTT
J: TRBJ1-1
D: .
size: .
V: TRBV20-1

CDR3: CASSLSGGYPDTQYF
DNA: TGCGCCAGCAGTTTATCCGGGGGGTACCCAGATACGCAGTATTTT
J: TRBJ2-3
D: TRBD2
size: .
V: TRBV4-1

CDR3: CSAYSGSGETQYF
DNA: TGCAGTGCTTATAGCGGGAGTGGAGAGACCCAGTACTTC
J: TRBJ2-5
D: TRBD2
size: .
V: TRBV20-1

CDR3: CASSPPGRNTEAFF
DNA: TGTGCCAGCAGTCCCCCGGGACGGAACACTGAAGCTTTCTTT
J: TRBJ1-1
D: .
size: few
V: TRBV6-5

CDR3: CSVAMNTEAFF
DNA: TGCAGCGTAGCCATGAACACTGAAGCTTTCTTT
J: TRBJ1-1
D: .
size: .
V: TRBV29-1

CDR3: CSVDRSTGYGYGYTF
DNA: TGCAGCGTTGACCGGTCGACAGGGTACGGCTATGGCTACACCTTC
J: TRBJ1-2
D: TRBD1
size: .
V: TRBV29-1

CDR3: CSARVAGGPRSYNEQFF
DNA: TGCAGTGCTAGAGTAGCGGGAGGGCCAAGGTCCTACAATGAGCAGTTCTTC
J: TRBJ2-1
D: TRBD2
size: .
V: TRBV20-1

CDR3: CSVAGQRQETQYF
DNA: TGCAGCGTTGCCGGACAGAGACAAGAGACCCAGTACTTC
J: TRBJ2-5
D: .
size: many
V: TRBV29-1

CDR3: CASSAQPYLLAGYTDTQYF
DNA: TGTGCCAGCAGCGCCCAGCCCTACCTACTAGCGGGGTACACAGATACGCAGTATTTT
J: TRBJ2-3
D: TRBD2
size: .
V: TRBV9

CDR3: CASSATGSATEAFF
DNA: TGTGCCAGCAGTGCTACAGGGTCGGCCACTGAAGCTTTCTTT
J: TRBJ1-1
D: .
size: many
V: TRBV6-5

CDR3: CSASGGYSNQPQHF
DNA: TGCAGTGCTAGTGGGGGTTATAGCAATCAGCCCCAGCATTTT
J: TRBJ1-5
D: .
size: few
V: TRBV20-1

CDR3: CATSREFGTEAFF
DNA: TGTGCCACCAGCAGAGAGTTCGGTACTGAAGCTTTCTTT
J: TRBJ1-1
D: .
size: .
V: TRBV15

CDR3: CASSPYSNLNTEAFF
DNA: TGTGCCAGCAGTCCTTACAGCAATTTGAACACTGAAGCTTTCTTT
J: TRBJ1-1
D: .
size: .
V: TRBV6-2/TRBV6-3

CDR3: CASSYETLAVTGELFF
DNA: TGTGCCAGCAGTTACGAAACCCTCGCGGTCACCGGGGAGCTGTTTTTT
J: TRBJ2-2
D: .
size: .
V: TRBV6-2/TRBV6-3

CDR3: CSGSRDRGRNEQFF
DNA: TGCAGCGGCTCCCGGGACAGGGGGCGGAATGAGCAGTTCTTC
J: TRBJ2-1
D: TRBD1
size: .
V: TRBV29-1

CDR3: CASSKASGRFTDTQYF
DNA: TGTGCCAGCAGTAAGGCTAGCGGGAGATTCACAGATACGCAGTATTTT
J: TRBJ2-3
D: TRBD2
size: few
V: TRBV12-3/TRBV12-4

CDR3: CASGQGMYNEQFF
DNA: TGTGCCTCTGGACAGGGAATGTACAATGAGCAGTTCTTC
J: TRBJ2-1
D: TRBD1
size: few
V: TRBV7-9

CDR3: CASSYSGGTGVYEQYF
DNA: TGTGCCAGCAGTTACTCGGGGGGGACAGGGGTGTACGAGCAGTACTTC
J: TRBJ2-7
D: TRBD1
size: few
V: TRBV6-5